Each of the 32 T cell receptor beta chains below was sequenced from the same sample in a study of blood T cell repertoires in COVID-19. Some clones are missing from TCRdb's copy, which holds only in-frame ones; the method was immunoSEQ multiplex PCR. The table records roughly 160,000 clones, about four fifths of them present only once. Material: peripheral blood. All receptors derive from a woman at least 80 years old with active or convalescent COVID-19.

This clone was seen a single time. The gene calls are TRBV11-2 and TRBJ1-1; TRBD1 is a possible D gene (6 bases). In germline, CDR1 is SGHAT, CDR2 FQNNGV. V was trimmed by 4 bases and J by 11 bases, leaving 14 bases between them. This CDR3 contains 12 residues. The CDR3 DNA follows: TGTGCCAGCAGCTCCCAGGGGCCGGGGGCTTTCTTT. Translation gives CASSSQGPGAFF. The variable domain in full, completed from reference TRBV11-2 and TRBJ1-1, reads EAGVAQSPRYKIIEKRQSVAFWCNPISGHATLYWYQQILGQGPKLLIQFQNNGVVDDSQLPKDRFSAERLKGVDSTLKIQPAKLEDSAVYLCASSSQGPGAFFGQGTRLTVV.

The chain combines TRBV5-5 with TRBJ1-5; D may be TRBD1 (6 bases). Trimming left V 0 bases short and J 5 bases short, with 9 bases between. The germline CDR1 and CDR2 sequences are SGHKS and YYEKEE (reference sequence). The CDR3 runs 14 residues. The CDR3 coding sequence is TGTGCCAGCAGCTTGGGGGACACCTATCAGCCCCAGCATTTT. Translated, it gives CASSLGDTYQPQHF.

The chain is built from TRBV28 and TRBJ1-2, with TRBD1 matching 7 bases. There are 13 residues in the CDR3. CDR1 and CDR2 from the germline V gene are MDHEN and SYDVKM. Trimming at V came to 6 bases and at J to 6 bases, leaving 7 bases not matched to a gene. The DNA of the CDR3 is TGTGCCAGCAGACTCACAGGGGAGAATGGCTACACCTTC. It translates to CASRLTGENGYTF.

This clone showed up just a few times. The chain combines TRBV18 with TRBJ1-2, with D unresolved. V dropped 3 bases and J dropped 8 bases, with 10 bases sitting between them. CDR1 and CDR2 from the germline V gene are KGHSH and LQKENI. The CDR3 loop spans 12 amino acids. DNA of the CDR3: TGTGCCAGCTCACCTGCAGATCGAGGCTACACCTTC. Translation gives CASSPADRGYTF.

This chain links TRBV11-3 with TRBJ2-5; TRBD2 matches 8 bases. Germline loops: CDR1 SGHNT, CDR2 YENEEA. This CDR3 has 14 amino acids. V lost 2 bases to trimming and J lost 6 bases; unmatched junction nucleotides: 5. CDR3 sequence (DNA): TGTGCCAGCAGCTTAACCAGCGGGAGTCAGACCCAGTACTTC. It is translated as CASSLTSGSQTQYF.

V is TRBV2 and J is TRBJ2-7; D might be TRBD2 (5 bases). The germline V gene has CDR1 SNHLY and CDR2 FYNNEI. Trimming stripped 5 bases from V and 1 base from J, with 6 bases between. This CDR3 has 12 amino acids. The CDR3 loop reads CASSRGSYEQYF. Written as DNA, the CDR3 is TGTGCCAGCAGTCGGGGTTCCTACGAGCAGTACTTC.

V gene TRBV9 combines with J gene TRBJ1-6; 7 nucleotides agree with TRBD1. The length of the CDR3 is 15 residues. The ends lost 7 bases at V and 7 bases at J; junction bases unmatched: 11. The germline CDR1 and CDR2 sequences are SGDLS and YYNGEE. This CDR3 reads CASGPTTGANSPLHF. In nucleotides, the CDR3 is TGTGCCAGCGGTCCAACCACAGGGGCGAATTCACCCCTCCACTTT.

This chain links TRBV6-5 with TRBJ1-2; weak D call: TRBD1 (6 bases). Germline CDR1 is MNHEY and CDR2 is SVGAGI. Trimming stripped 5 bases from V and 3 bases from J, with 13 bases between. CDR3 length: 14 residues. The CDR3 loop reads CASSQTGIDYGYTF. In DNA form, the CDR3 reads TGTGCCAGCAGTCAAACAGGGATCGACTATGGCTACACCTTC.

J is TRBJ1-2 and V is TRBV5-5; no firm D call. This CDR3 has 13 amino acids. Germline V gives CDR1 SGHKS, CDR2 YYEKEE (reference sequence). V was trimmed by 4 bases and J by 8 bases, leaving 15 bases between them. As DNA, the CDR3 is TGTGCCAGCAGCGAGTCGGGGAACGGCGGCTACACCTTC. Translating gives CASSESGNGGYTF.

This clone was recorded a few times. The chain recombines TRBV7-8 with TRBJ2-3, with 7 bases matching TRBD2. This CDR3 is 14 amino acids long. The germline V gene encodes CDR1 SGHVS and CDR2 FQNEAQ. With V trimmed by 8 bases and J by 4 bases, 9 bases remained unmatched. The DNA for the CDR3 is TGTGCCAGCGCCGTGGGCGGGAGCGCAGATACGCAGTATTTT. Its protein is CASAVGGSADTQYF. The full variable domain, rest sourced from reference TRBV7-8 and TRBJ2-3, is GAGVSQSPRYKVAKRGQDVALRCDPISGHVSLFWYQQALGQGPEFLTYFQNEAQLDKSGLPSDRFFAERPEGSVSTLKIQRTQQEDSAVYLCASAVGGSADTQYFGPGTRLTVL.

The rearrangement links TRBV6-6 to TRBJ2-7, with D unclear. V was clipped by 0 bases and J by 2 bases, with 5 bases between them. Germline V gene data show CDR1 as MNHNY and CDR2 as SVGAGI (reference sequence). The length of the CDR3 is 13 residues. The CDR3 sequence is CASSYSSAYEQYF. The CDR3 nucleotides are TGTGCCAGCAGTTACTCCTCAGCCTACGAGCAGTACTTC.

The chain has TRBV30 and TRBJ1-1, with D maybe TRBD1 (6 bases). The V end was cut by 0 bases, the J end by 2 bases, with 16 bases between. This CDR3 has 16 amino acids. CDR1 and CDR2 (germline): GTSNPN, SVGIG (reference sequence). The CDR3 loop is CAWSVTGGGVNTEAFF. For the CDR3, the DNA is TGTGCCTGGAGTGTCACCGGAGGGGGGGTAAACACTGAAGCTTTCTTT. The full variable domain, its missing parts supplied by reference TRBV30 and TRBJ1-1, is SQTIHQWPATLVQPVGSPLSLECTVEGTSNPNLYWYRQAAGRGLQLLFYSVGIGQISSEVPQNLSASRPQDRQFILSSKKLLLSDSGFYLCAWSVTGGGVNTEAFFGQGTRLTVV.

The sample holds one count of this clone. The V gene is TRBV7-3, the J gene TRBJ2-1, with 15 bases aligning to TRBD2. The CDR3 is 17 amino acids. Germline V gene data show CDR1 as SGHTA and CDR2 as FQGTGA. V lost 5 bases, J lost 6 bases, and 8 bases stayed unmatched. CDR3 protein: CASSLDGGLAGGNEQFF. The CDR3 bases are TGTGCCAGCAGCCTGGACGGGGGACTAGCGGGAGGCAATGAGCAGTTCTTC.

The chain links TRBV19 to TRBJ2-2; D may be TRBD2 (6 bases). V dropped 3 bases and J dropped 4 bases, with 15 bases sitting between them. Per germline, CDR1 LNHDA and CDR2 SQIVND (reference sequence). This CDR3 contains 16 residues. This CDR3 reads CASSILGGPVTGELFF. The CDR3 bases are TGTGCCAGTAGTATTCTAGGAGGGCCGGTCACCGGGGAGCTGTTTTTT.

The chain combines TRBV18 with TRBJ2-2, with a weak D call TRBD1 (6 bases). The CDR3 runs 15 residues. Trimming removed 3 bases from V and 8 bases from J, with 16 bases in between. Germline CDR1 and CDR2: KGHSH and LQKENI. The CDR3 DNA sequence: TGTGCCAGCTCACCCGGGACACAAGGGACAGGGGAGCTGTTTTTT. Translating gives CASSPGTQGTGELFF.

This clone showed up just a few times. V and J are TRBV3-1 (or the pseudogene TRBV3-2) and TRBJ1-6, with D hard to call. Trimming pared 1 base from V and 9 bases from J, leaving 7 bases between. The CDR3 sequence is 13 residues long. CDR1 and CDR2 (germline): LGHDT, YNNKEL (reference sequence). In DNA form, the CDR3 reads TGTGCCAGCAGCCAAGGGGCCCCTTCACCCCTCCACTTT. Translation: CASSQGAPSPLHF.

The table lists this clone with a few counts. The rearrangement links TRBV29-1 to TRBJ1-5, with D possibly being TRBD1 (6 bases). The germline V gene encodes CDR1 SQVTM and CDR2 ANQGSEA. Trimming cost V 5 bases and J 1 base, with 9 bases left between them. The CDR3 totals 13 residues. The CDR3 here is CSVQGNSNQPQHF. The CDR3 bases are TGCAGCGTTCAGGGGAACAGCAATCAGCCCCAGCATTTT.

The J gene is TRBJ2-5, the V gene TRBV5-1; 11 bases are a match to TRBD1. CDR1 is SGHRS, CDR2 YFSETQ, per germline. J was trimmed by 5 bases and V by 6 bases; bases with no gene match: 9. The CDR3 extends over 15 amino acids. CDR3 DNA: TGCGCCAGCACACCCCGGACAGGGGGCTGGGAGACCCAGTACTTC. Its protein is CASTPRTGGWETQYF.

V and J are TRBV15 and TRBJ2-5; tentative D call: TRBD1 (6 bases). CDR3 length: 16 amino acids. Trimming removed 1 base at V and 5 bases at J, with 17 bases between. Germline V gene lookup returns CDR1 LNHNV and CDR2 YYDKDF (reference sequence). The CDR3, as DNA: TGTGCCACCAGCAGAGGGGGGACATTCGTTGTGGAGACCCAGTACTTC. Translated: CATSRGGTFVVETQYF.

The gene calls are TRBV7-8 and TRBJ1-4, with D perhaps matching TRBD1 (5 bases). Trimming shortened V by 5 bases and J by 8 bases, and 15 bases separated the two germline ends. The CDR3 has 14 amino acids. Germline loops: CDR1 SGHVS, CDR2 FQNEAQ. CDR3 in amino acids: CASSPPGLREKLFF. The CDR3 DNA is TGTGCCAGCAGCCCTCCGGGACTGAGGGAAAAACTGTTTTTT.

This chain uses TRBV7-6 with TRBJ2-7, with 7 bases lining up with TRBD2. This CDR3 contains 15 residues. V dropped 7 bases and J dropped 3; count of bases not matched to a gene: 12. Germline V gene lookup returns CDR1 SGHVS and CDR2 FNYEAQ. The CDR3 DNA reads TGTGCCAGCACCAGACTCGCGGGAGCCGGCTACGAGCAGTACTTC. Protein sequence: CASTRLAGAGYEQYF.

This chain links TRBV5-1 with TRBJ2-1; 12 positions match TRBD1. The CDR3 has 19 residues. V shed 4 bases, J shed 4 bases, and the junction held 15 bases outside the gene matches. CDR1 and CDR2 from the germline V gene are SGHRS and YFSETQ. The CDR3 DNA reads as TGCGCCAGCAGCGCAAATCCGGGACAGGGGGCAAGAGGGTACAATGAGCAGTTCTTC. Protein product: CASSANPGQGARGYNEQFF. Supplemented by reference TRBV5-1 and TRBJ2-1, the full variable domain reads KAGVTQTPRYLIKTRGQQVTLSCSPISGHRSVSWYQQTPGQGLQFLFEYFSETQRNKGNFPGRFSGRQFSNSRSEMNVSTLELGDSALYLCASSANPGQGARGYNEQFFGPGTRLTVL.

V is TRBV19 and J is TRBJ2-1, with a tentative D call TRBD2 (6 bases). Between the trimmed V and J ends, which lost 5 bases and 5 bases, there was a span of 13 bases. Germline V CDR1 and CDR2: LNHDA, SQIVND (reference sequence). CDR3 length: 14 residues. CDR3 sequence reads: CASSFRTKNNEQFF. CDR3 sequence (DNA): TGTGCCAGTAGTTTCCGGACTAAAAACAATGAGCAGTTCTTC.

The rearrangement joins TRBV12-3 or TRBV12-4 to TRBJ1-2; D ambiguous. V gave up 1 base and J gave up 2 bases, with 5 bases separating them. This CDR3 has 13 amino acids. The CDR3, as DNA: TGTGCCAGCAGTTTAGTCAGAAACTATGGCTACACCTTC. Its translation: CASSLVRNYGYTF.

The rearrangement links TRBV28 to TRBJ2-4; 10 bases map to TRBD2. The germline gives CDR1 MDHEN, CDR2 SYDVKM. Trimming took 5 bases from V and 0 from J; bases not matched to a gene: 16. CDR3 size: 20 residues. Here the CDR3 DNA reads TGTGCCAGCAGTCCCCTTCTAGCGGGAGTTCGAGCGCTAGCCAAAAACATTCAGTACTTC. Translation: CASSPLLAGVRALAKNIQYF.

The genes are TRBV6-5 and TRBJ2-3; D is undetermined. V gave up 6 bases and J gave up 1 base, with 8 bases separating them. This CDR3 region has 13 residues. CDR1 is MNHEY and CDR2 is SVGAGI in the germline V gene. The CDR3 region is CASRLPGTDTQYF. The CDR3 coding sequence is TGTGCCAGCAGGCTACCTGGCACAGATACGCAGTATTTT.

The V and J genes are TRBV7-3 and TRBJ2-3, with D possibly matching TRBD2 (6 bases). The CDR3 is 15 amino acids. Germline assignment: CDR1 SGHTA and CDR2 FQGTGA. V lost 3 bases and J lost 1, with 11 bases in between. As DNA, the CDR3 is TGTGCCAGCAGCTTTAGAGCGGGCGGCACAGATACGCAGTATTTT. Encoded protein: CASSFRAGGTDTQYF.

This clone was picked up one time. The J gene is TRBJ1-2, the V gene TRBV2; TRBD1 matches 9 bases. CDR1 and CDR2 (germline): SNHLY, FYNNEI. The CDR3 has 13 amino acids. V lost 8 bases, J lost 7 bases, and 8 bases stayed unmatched. CDR3 sequence (DNA): TGTGCCAGCGTTACGGGACAGGGATCTGGCTACACCTTC. Translated, it gives CASVTGQGSGYTF.

The J gene is TRBJ2-7, the V gene TRBV7-9, with 9 bases that match TRBD1. Germline-derived CDR1 and CDR2 are SEHNR and FQNEAQ (reference sequence). This CDR3 has 15 amino acids. V dropped 1 base and J dropped 7; count of bases not matched to a gene: 8. The CDR3 loop is CASSLVQGAMEEQYF. CDR3 sequence (DNA): TGTGCCAGCAGCTTAGTACAGGGGGCTATGGAGGAGCAGTACTTC.

V is TRBV5-1 and J is TRBJ1-1; D might be TRBD1 (5 bases). V was shortened by 1 base and J by 3 bases, with 10 bases between the two germline ends. Germline V gene data show CDR1 as SGHRS and CDR2 as YFSETQ. The CDR3 extends over 14 amino acids. The CDR3 sequence is CASSLKGADTEAFF. DNA of the CDR3: TGCGCCAGCAGCTTGAAAGGGGCGGACACTGAAGCTTTCTTT.

J is TRBJ2-2 and V is TRBV3-1 (or the pseudogene TRBV3-2); D gene ambiguous. The CDR3 contains 12 residues. In germline, CDR1 is LGHDT, CDR2 YNNKEL (reference sequence). The V end was cut by 2 bases, the J end by 7 bases, with 5 bases between. The CDR3 here is CASSQSFGELFF. The CDR3 DNA follows: TGTGCCAGCAGCCAATCTTTCGGGGAGCTGTTTTTT.

The chain couples TRBV28 to TRBJ2-1; 12 positions agree with TRBD2. With 8 bases clipped from V and 3 bases from J, the junction kept 8 bases outside the gene matches. CDR1 is MDHEN and CDR2 is SYDVKM in the germline V gene. The CDR3 covers 16 residues. The CDR3 DNA reads TGTGCCAGCGCCAGACTAGCGGGAGTGCGCTACAATGAGCAGTTCTTC. This sequence encodes CASARLAGVRYNEQFF.